The 3 T cell receptor beta chains listed next were all sequenced from one sample in a study of blood T cells in healthy people across ages. A second about 7 to 11 cycle PCR used barcoded and J-beta primers. TCRdb used MiXCR to reprocess the 5' RACE reads, holding one entry per CDR3 protein. The sample holds 2 million or so distinct CDR3 sequences, just under 50% seen once. The material sequenced was blood. The receptors originated from a woman aged 35 to 49 in good health.

In this sample, this clonotype turned up a few times. This sequence joins TRBV20-1 and TRBJ2-7; D unclear. The CDR3 totals 13 residues. Trimming removed 4 bases at V and 2 bases at J, with 12 bases between. Germline V gene sequence: CDR1 DFQATT, CDR2 SNEGSKA (reference sequence). The CDR3 DNA reads TGCAGTGCTATCTGGCAGGATGCCTACGAGCAGTACTTC. Its translation is CSAIWQDAYEQYF.

The chain uses TRBV7-2 and TRBJ2-7, with 10 bases fitting TRBD1. V lost 1 base to trimming and J lost 4 bases; unmatched junction nucleotides: 7. This CDR3 contains 16 residues. CDR1 and CDR2 from the germline V gene are SGHTA and FQGNSA. This chain's CDR3 is CASSLGRDRGWYEQYF. For the CDR3, the DNA is TGTGCCAGCAGCTTAGGTCGGGACAGGGGATGGTACGAGCAGTACTTC.

The chain recombines TRBV4-1 with TRBJ2-3; D ambiguous. The V and J ends lost 4 bases and 2 bases respectively, with 16 bases between them. The CDR3 consists of 16 residues. The germline CDR1 and CDR2 sequences are MGHRA and YSYEKL. The DNA for the CDR3 is TGCGCCAGCAGCCTGGGTTCAGGCAGTAACACAGATACGCAGTATTTT. Its translation is CASSLGSGSNTDTQYF.